The source of this T cell receptor beta chain is a study of cytomegalovirus exposure and HLA in healthy donors (dated by TCRdb to about 2017). In the study overall: An earlier analysis of about 560 of the donors reported 250 to 350 Gb of sequence data and 95 million to 120 million unique TCR beta sequences obtained from about 179 million T cells. About 310 gigabases of sequencing data and tens of millions of unique TCR sequences were included in an early release covering roughly 700 HLA-typed donors. The genetic ancestry cluster associated with self-reported Caucasian donors included approximately 85% of the roughly 360 genotyped donors. The study aimed to test whether signatures of past pathogen exposure could be identified by cataloging public T cell receptors. The T cell repertoires of some 700 subjects were profiled by immunosequencing and related to cytomegalovirus serostatus. Besides the first cohort of hundreds of subjects, a separate validation cohort made up of about 120 different subjects was used. The study combined high-throughput TCR immunosequencing, statistical association of individual TCRs with disease status, and machine learning to predict cytomegalovirus infection status. A later analysis re-analyzed previously published TCR beta repertoires from hundreds of donors and added high-resolution HLA genotyping to study TCR occurrence patterns. In the later analysis, no new phenotypic data were used to find candidate immune exposures; instead, reliance was placed on TCR beta sequences and their occurrence across donors. In an earlier analysis of over 550 of the donors, high-throughput TCR beta sequencing was used to judge whether each TCR beta V gene segment behaved as functional or pseudogenic. Donor age, sex, ethnicity and CMV serostatus were compiled together with the repertoire data. Genome-wide SNP genotypes for about 55% of the roughly 670 donors were used in a later genetic analysis, which treated that subset as a discovery cohort. All discovery cohort repertoires had been generated on a single sequencing platform. HLA typing included class I and class II loci at four-digit resolution. The number of typed donors differed by locus: about 620-630 for A, B, C, DRB1 and DQB1; some 540 for DQA1; roughly 600 for DPA1; and roughly 490 for DPB1. Four to six DR-DQ haplotypes were handled as single units for association and clustering, since linkage in the cohort was strong. Among roughly 400 genotyped donors of the cohort, an average of around 250,000 unique TCR beta nucleotide sequences was sequenced per donor, of which roughly 17% were non-productive. The investigation overall reported the following: The authors suggested that the approach could potentially be generalized to other disease states and immunological phenotypes. When HLA alleles, especially DR and DQ, strongly co-occurred, attributing TCR associations to individual alleles was difficult. The classifier was reported to diagnose cytomegalovirus status with high specificity and sensitivity in both the original and validation cohorts. A total of about 180 TCR beta chains were listed by the study as associated with cytomegalovirus. According to a later genetic analysis, donors in an Asian-associated ancestry cluster had fewer N-insertions in productive TCRs than the approximately 650-donor mean. In a later analysis, 15,000 to 20,000 TCR beta sequences were associated with specific HLA alleles at a false discovery rate of 0.05. The sequencing pipeline was judged likely to have produced a cluster of highly shared sequence variants as a technical artifact. A further reported finding was that TCR beta sequences accurately predicted the HLA-A and HLA-B alleles for most subjects in the first cohort. A later analysis found that most CMV-associated TCR beta chains appeared HLA-restricted, with HLA associations seemingly driven largely by CMV exposure. For the cohort, immune exposure information was limited to CMV serostatus. Three of the identified cytomegalovirus-associated TCR beta chains were confirmed in vitro to be specific for cytomegalovirus antigens. Linkage disequilibrium might explain the correlated functional status among segregating V segments, but an unknown experimental factor could not be excluded. Because HLA typing was missing for some donors at each locus, association tests included only the typed subset. According to a later analysis, TCR association rates differed among HLA loci, with DRB1 alleles showing the most associated TCRs and HLA-C alleles showing the fewest. Most TCR sequences were observed very rarely across donors, whereas some public TCRs were present in many individuals. A later genetic analysis associated a missense DCLRE1C variant with V-gene and J-gene trimming of TCR beta chains, and an independent cohort replicated the association. The cohort was sequenced for TCR beta chains only, and without alpha or paired-chain data the features that could be detected were limited. Broadly in line with IMGT annotations, most TCR beta V segments showed up in productive rearrangements about 90% or about 30% of the time in an earlier analysis of around 550 of the donors. In a later analysis, several top co-occurrence clusters were reported to appear linked to parvovirus B19, influenza, CMV and Epstein-Barr virus. A later analysis found that HLA-associated TCR beta chains were more clonally expanded and had lower generation probabilities than equally common non-associated chains. The presence/absence analyses assumed that sequencing depth was roughly uniform across donors, and that assumption may not be true. Roughly 17 rarely observed V segments, including chromosome 9 orphons, were excluded from the earlier analysis of approximately 500 of the donors because counts were too low.

On this clone: Its antigen is currently not known. No base qualities exist here, and no much larger clone lies one base off it.

The library was prepared using the immunoSEQ multiplex PCR assay. For the multiplex PCR, a mixture combining 60 forward primers for TCR Vbeta segments and 13 reverse primers for TCR Jbeta segments was used. A multiplex PCR assay on genomic DNA amplified the CDR3 region of rearranged TCR beta genes. Amplified TCR beta libraries were sequenced as 87-base-pair reads on the Illumina HiSeq System. Per the original workflow: A later analysis tallied tens of millions of unique TCR beta chains across the 666 repertoires, and some 10 million of those chains were shared by two or more donors. To remove PCR and sequencing errors, raw reads were error-corrected and collapsed into unique sequences using a nearest-neighbor algorithm that merged closely related sequences. To assign V, D and J gene segments, CDR3 sequences were aligned to IMGT reference sequences. For a sequence to be retained, a match of at least six nucleotides was required to both a V gene segment and a J gene segment. Rearrangements were classified as productive when the CDR3 lacked stop codons and remained in frame with V and J, and all other rearrangements were classified as non-productive. Following IMGT convention, CDR3 was defined as the stretch from the second conserved V-encoded cysteine to the conserved J-encoded phenylalanine. In an earlier analysis of approximately 500 of the donors, sequences lacking an unambiguous match to a single V gene segment were excluded. In an earlier analysis of roughly 500 of the donors, V segments were called functional above 56.7% productive rearrangements and were called segregating when the between-donor standard deviation exceeded 5%. A statistical classification framework was developed to diagnose cytomegalovirus status using the catalog of TCR beta chain sequences. A later analysis assigned V and J genes by comparing TCR nucleotide sequences with IMGT/GENE-DB human TR gene sequences. In a later analysis, CDR3 sequences and most-parsimonious VDJ recombination scenarios were assigned using the TCRdist pipeline. In a later analysis, every TCR beta chain was defined by the combination of its CDR3 amino acid sequence and its V-gene family, and reads without a unique V-gene family were dropped. As a way to deal with suspected cross-contamination and a sequencing artifact, a later analysis dropped under 600 nucleotide sequences that were highly shared and had low generation probability. For each public chain, a later analysis derived a clonal expansion index from normalized ranks of inferred template counts within each repertoire. In a later analysis, generation probabilities were computed with a VDJ recombination model fitted to out-of-frame rearrangements, and the resulting probabilities were checked against IGoR. In a later analysis, hypergeometric tests were used to score TCR-TCR, TCR-HLA and TCR-CMV co-occurrence, with a repertoire-size bias correction applied to TCR pairs. To estimate false discovery rates, a later analysis permuted the HLA or CMV assignments 20 times. In a later analysis, co-occurring TCRs were grouped using DBSCAN, with TCRdist sequence similarity added in when clustering inside HLA-allele-positive subsets. For co-occurrence clustering, repertoires with fewer than 30,000 or more than 120,000 public chains were excluded, along with four to six repertoires with anomalous nucleotide sharing. The table was pulled from immuneACCESS by TCRdb, which kept in-frame rearrangements only. Such tables lose some clones; where checked, under half of the loss comes from unresolved V genes, and the rest has no known cause. D and trimming come from the DNA, and the V and J calls and clone size come from that table. This sample comprises approximately 190,000 clones, 82% of them detected only once. The ten most abundant clones make up under 7.5% of the sample.

The cohort comprised fewer than 750 healthy bone marrow donors. At the time of sampling, every cohort member was nominally healthy, though immune exposures that went unrecorded were likely present. The donor was CMV seropositive and belonged to the group of about 290 seropositive cohort members. A peripheral blood sample was provided by each donor, and peripheral blood mononuclear cells were used for TCR beta sequencing. Genomic DNA extraction from the blood cell samples was performed with the Qiagen DNeasy Blood Extraction Kit. The source is a woman aged 45-65 years in good health and CMV-seropositive. Sequencing was performed on PBMCs.

Here the CDR3 is given as CASSLGADTQYF. The nucleotide sequence reads as follows: TGTGCCAGCAGCTTAGGAGCAGATACGCAGTATTTT. The rearranged segments are TRBV11-2 and TRBJ2-3, with no confidently assigned D gene. The germline V gene provides CDR1 SGHAT and CDR2 FQNNGV. The junction shows trimming of 1 base on V and 4 bases on J, plus 3 bases between the germline ends. The cysteine opens and the phenylalanine closes a CDR3 of 12 amino acids. Here the CDR3 DNA is all that survives: 36 bases in frame from base 1.